The 10 T cell receptor beta chains below all came from one sample that was sequenced in a study of blood T cell repertoires in COVID-19. Here immunoSEQ multiplex PCR was the method, and the copy in TCRdb shows in-frame clones only, minus some. The table has roughly 670,000 clones, 70% to 90% seen once. The specimen sequenced was peripheral blood. These receptors were taken from a woman aged 18-30 years with acute or convalescent COVID-19.

About this clone itself: Other DNA sequences in this sample translate to the same CDR3. The chain recombines TRBV20-1 with TRBJ2-7, with 7 bases aligning to TRBD1. This CDR3 comprises 11 residues. Germline V gives CDR1 DFQATT, CDR2 SNEGSKA (reference sequence). Losses at the gene ends were 6 bases for V and 3 bases for J; bases not matched to a gene: 2. CDR3 region: CSARDSYEQYF. CDR3 bases: TGCAGTGCAAGGGACAGCTACGAGCAGTACTTC.

The chain recombines TRBV4-1 with TRBJ2-7, with D perhaps TRBD2 (5 bases). CDR1 and CDR2 from the germline V gene are MGHRA and YSYEKL. CDR3 length: 15 residues. V lost 0 bases, J lost 0 bases, and 9 bases lay in between. CDR3 amino acids: CASSQERVSSYEQYF. CDR3 DNA sequence: TGCGCCAGCAGCCAAGAGCGGGTCAGCTCCTACGAGCAGTACTTC.

This sequence joins TRBV10-3 and TRBJ2-3, with 9 nucleotides matching TRBD1. Germline CDR1 reads ENHRY; CDR2 reads SYGVKD. V was clipped by 5 bases and J by 5 bases; unmatched bases: 2. The CDR3 is made up of 13 amino acids. CDR3 amino acids: CAISSTGGDTQYF. The DNA for the CDR3 is TGTGCCATCAGTTCGACAGGGGGAGATACGCAGTATTTT.

The V call is TRBV14, the J call TRBJ1-2, with D uncertain. This CDR3 contains 12 residues. Germline V gene data show CDR1 as SGHDN and CDR2 as FVKESK. V was pared by 0 bases and J by 5 bases, with 4 bases between. The CDR3 DNA reads TGTGCCAGCAGCCAAGAGCGGTATGGCTACACCTTC. Protein: CASSQERYGYTF.

This sequence joins TRBV10-1 and TRBJ2-3, with 7 bases fitting TRBD2. Germline V gene data show CDR1 as WNHNN and CDR2 as SYGVQD (reference sequence). CDR3 length: 15 residues. V gave up 5 bases and J gave up 1 base; unmatched junction bases: 6. CDR3 DNA sequence: TGCGCCAGCAGTCAAACGGCGGGGGGCACAGATACGCAGTATTTT. This sequence encodes CASSQTAGGTDTQYF.

This CDR3 reads CASSIDNRGYGYTF. The CDR3 DNA sequence: TGTGCCAGTAGTATAGACAACAGGGGATATGGCTACACCTTC. This chain joins TRBV19 and TRBJ1-2, with 7 bases that match TRBD1. This CDR3 contains 14 residues. CDR1 is LNHDA and CDR2 is SQIVND in the germline V gene (reference sequence). After removal of 0 bases from V and 5 bases from J, the junction contained 3 bases not matched to a gene.

V gene TRBV7-8 combines with J gene TRBJ1-2; D is possibly TRBD1 (5 bases). V gave up 3 bases and J gave up 3 bases, with 8 bases separating them. The CDR3 is 13 amino acids. CDR1 SGHVS and CDR2 FQNEAQ come from the germline V gene. The CDR3 protein is CASSFPGDYGYTF. CDR3 DNA sequence: TGTGCCAGCAGCTTCCCGGGGGACTATGGCTACACCTTC.

The rearrangement joins TRBV7-6 to TRBJ2-1; D might be TRBD2 (6 bases). V gave up 1 base and J gave up 6 bases, with 16 bases separating them. From germline, CDR1 is SGHVS and CDR2 FNYEAQ. The CDR3 loop spans 16 amino acids. In nucleotides, the CDR3 is TGTGCCAGCAGCTTAGGAGGAGACGGGGGTCTCAATGAGCAGTTCTTC. As protein: CASSLGGDGGLNEQFF. The full variable domain, its missing parts supplied by reference TRBV7-6 and TRBJ2-1, is GAGVSQSPRYKVTKRGQDVALRCDPISGHVSLYWYRQALGQGPEFLTYFNYEAQQDKSGLPNDRFSAERPEGSISTLTIQRTEQRDSAMYRCASSLGGDGGLNEQFFGPGTRLTVL.

The rearrangement links TRBV5-5 to TRBJ1-1; the D is unclear. The CDR3 sequence is 17 residues long. The germline V gene encodes CDR1 SGHKS and CDR2 YYEKEE (reference sequence). Trimming cost V 3 bases and J 1 base, with 19 bases left between them. The CDR3 region is CASSSPLGPVGNTEAFF. For the CDR3, the DNA is TGTGCCAGCAGCTCGCCCCTAGGTCCGGTAGGGAACACTGAAGCTTTCTTT. The whole variable domain, remainder taken from reference TRBV5-5 and TRBJ1-1, is DAGVTQSPTHLIKTRGQQVTLRCSPISGHKSVSWYQQVLGQGPQFIFQYYEKEERGRGNFPDRFSARQFPNYSSELNVNALLLGDSALYLCASSSPLGPVGNTEAFFGQGTRLTVV.

The V and J genes are TRBV9 and TRBJ1-2; possibly TRBD1 for D (6 bases). There are 14 residues in the CDR3. Germline CDR1 is SGDLS and CDR2 is YYNGEE. Deletions cut 4 bases from V and 0 bases from J, with 10 bases between. In nucleotides, the CDR3 is TGTGCCAGCAGCACAGGGCGCACTAACTATGGCTACACCTTC. It codes for CASSTGRTNYGYTF.